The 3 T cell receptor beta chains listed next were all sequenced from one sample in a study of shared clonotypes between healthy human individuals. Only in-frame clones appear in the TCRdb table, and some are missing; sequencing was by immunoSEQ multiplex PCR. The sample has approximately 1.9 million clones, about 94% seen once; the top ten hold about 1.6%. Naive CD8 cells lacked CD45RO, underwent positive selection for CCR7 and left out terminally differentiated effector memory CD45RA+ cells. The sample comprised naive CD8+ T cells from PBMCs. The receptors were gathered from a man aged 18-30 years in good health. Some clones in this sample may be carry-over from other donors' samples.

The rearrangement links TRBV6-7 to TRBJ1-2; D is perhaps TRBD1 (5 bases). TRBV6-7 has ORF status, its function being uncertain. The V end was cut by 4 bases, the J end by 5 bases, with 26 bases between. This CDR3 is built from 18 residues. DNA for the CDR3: TGTGCCAGCAGTTTAGATGACGGGGCGCTTAGGAAAGGATATGGCTACACCTTC. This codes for CASSLDDGALRKGYGYTF.

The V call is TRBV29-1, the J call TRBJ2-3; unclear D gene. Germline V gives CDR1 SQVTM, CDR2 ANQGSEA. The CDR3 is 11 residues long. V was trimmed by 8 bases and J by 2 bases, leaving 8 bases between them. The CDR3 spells CSSWNTDTQYF. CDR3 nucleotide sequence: TGCAGCTCCTGGAACACAGATACGCAGTATTTT.

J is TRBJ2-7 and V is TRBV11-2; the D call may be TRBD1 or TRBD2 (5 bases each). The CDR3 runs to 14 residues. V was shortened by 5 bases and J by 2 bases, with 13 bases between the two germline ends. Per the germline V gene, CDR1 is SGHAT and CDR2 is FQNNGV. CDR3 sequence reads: CASSARGTTYEQYF. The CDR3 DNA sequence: TGTGCCAGCAGCGCACGGGGCACCACCTACGAGCAGTACTTC.